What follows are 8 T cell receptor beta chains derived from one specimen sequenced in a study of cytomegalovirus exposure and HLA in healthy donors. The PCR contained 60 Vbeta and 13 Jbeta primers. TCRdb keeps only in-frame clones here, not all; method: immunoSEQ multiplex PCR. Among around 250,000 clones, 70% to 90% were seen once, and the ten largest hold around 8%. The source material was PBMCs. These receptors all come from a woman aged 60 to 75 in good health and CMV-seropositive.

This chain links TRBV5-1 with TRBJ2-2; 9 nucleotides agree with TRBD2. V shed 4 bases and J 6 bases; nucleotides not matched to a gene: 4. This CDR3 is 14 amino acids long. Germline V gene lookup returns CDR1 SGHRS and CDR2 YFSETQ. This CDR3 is CASSIASGAGELFF. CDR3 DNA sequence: TGCGCCAGCAGCATTGCTAGCGGGGCCGGGGAGCTGTTTTTT.

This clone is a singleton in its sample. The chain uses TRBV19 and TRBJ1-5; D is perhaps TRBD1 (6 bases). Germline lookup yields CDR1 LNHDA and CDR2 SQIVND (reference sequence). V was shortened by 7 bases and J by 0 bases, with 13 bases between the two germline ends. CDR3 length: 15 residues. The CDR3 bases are TGTGCCAGTAATCAAGACAGGCTTAGCAATCAGCCCCAGCATTTT. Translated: CASNQDRLSNQPQHF.

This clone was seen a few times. CDR3 in DNA: TGTGCCAGCAGCGGTCCAGGGGTGAGGGGGGGGAACACTGAAGCTTTCTTT. It translates to CASSGPGVRGGNTEAFF. The chain carries TRBV7-9 and TRBJ1-1; weak D call: TRBD1 (6 bases). The germline V and J ends were trimmed by 5 bases and 1 base, with 20 bases remaining between them. Germline CDR1 and CDR2: SEHNR and FQNEAQ (reference sequence). This CDR3 has 17 residues.

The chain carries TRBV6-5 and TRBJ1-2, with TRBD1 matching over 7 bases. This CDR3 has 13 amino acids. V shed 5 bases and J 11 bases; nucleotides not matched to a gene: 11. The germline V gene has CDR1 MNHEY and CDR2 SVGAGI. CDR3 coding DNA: TGTGCCAGCAGTCAGGGACAGTTCACAGTGTACACCTTC. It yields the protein CASSQGQFTVYTF.

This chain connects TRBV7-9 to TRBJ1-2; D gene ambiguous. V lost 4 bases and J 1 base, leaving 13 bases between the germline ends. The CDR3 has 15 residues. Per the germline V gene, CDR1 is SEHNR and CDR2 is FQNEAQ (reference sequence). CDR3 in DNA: TGTGCCAGCAGCTCTCGGGAGGGCGGTAACTATGGCTACACCTTC. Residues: CASSSREGGNYGYTF.

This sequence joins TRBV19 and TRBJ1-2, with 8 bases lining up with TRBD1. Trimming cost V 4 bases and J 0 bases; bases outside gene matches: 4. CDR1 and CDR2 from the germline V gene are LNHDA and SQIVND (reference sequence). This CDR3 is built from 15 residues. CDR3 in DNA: TGTGCCAGTAGTACCCGGACAGGGACTAACTATGGCTACACCTTC. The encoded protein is CASSTRTGTNYGYTF.

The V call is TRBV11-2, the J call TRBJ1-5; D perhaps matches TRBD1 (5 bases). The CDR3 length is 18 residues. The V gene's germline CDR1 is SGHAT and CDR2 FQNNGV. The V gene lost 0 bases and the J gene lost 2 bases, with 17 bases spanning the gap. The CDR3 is CASSLESLLGGGNQPQHF. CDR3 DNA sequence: TGTGCCAGCAGCTTAGAGTCCCTTTTGGGGGGTGGCAATCAGCCCCAGCATTTT.

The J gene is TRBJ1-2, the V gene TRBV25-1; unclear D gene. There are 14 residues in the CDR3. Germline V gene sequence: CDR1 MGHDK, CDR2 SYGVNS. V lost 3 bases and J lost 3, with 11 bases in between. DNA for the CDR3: TGTGCCAGCAGTGAGGGAGGTGAAGACTATGGCTACACCTTC. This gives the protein CASSEGGEDYGYTF.